This is a list of T cell receptor beta chains from one sample in a study of T cells in Graves' hyperthyroidism and ophthalmopathy. MiXCR was run by TCRdb on the multiplex PCR reads, yielding one entry per CDR3 protein. The table includes fewer than 700,000 distinct CDR3 sequences, 15% to 20% detected once. The specimen sequenced was blood. These receptors all come from a woman in her twenties or thirties with Graves' hyperthyroidism. Both conserved end residues are part of each CDR3. D genes are given only for firm matches. The size entry is marked missing in some rows and otherwise reads once, few, many or a size class.

D gene	V gene	clone size	J gene	CDR3 DNA	CDR3 protein
-	TRBV27	many	TRBJ2-1	TGTGCCAGCAGCTCAAATCGGGGGAGTGGGGATGAGCAGTTCTTC	CASSSNRGSGDEQFF
-	TRBV7-2	many	TRBJ2-1	TGTGCCAGCAGCTTAGGGGCAGCGTCCTACAATGAGCAGTTCTTC	CASSLGAASYNEQFF
TRBD2	TRBV5-1	many	TRBJ2-1	TGCGCCAGCAGCCTAGGGACTAGCGGTCATCTTGAGCAGTTCTTC	CASSLGTSGHLEQFF
-	TRBV20-1	once	TRBJ1-1	TGCAGTGCTGGGCTGGACAGTGATCCCACTGAGGCTTTCTTT	CSAGLDSDPTEAFF
TRBD1	TRBV7-2	-	TRBJ1-2	TGTGCCAGCAGCTTAGAACAGGGGATCGGTGGCTACACCTTC	CASSLEQGIGGYTF
-	TRBV7-3	many	TRBJ2-1	TGTGCCAGCAGCCCAGCAACTAGCTCCTACAATGAGCAGTTCTTC	CASSPATSSYNEQFF
TRBD2	TRBV2	many	TRBJ2-1	TGTGCCAGCAGAATGGGACTAGCGGGAGCCAATGAGCAGTTCTTC	CASRMGLAGANEQFF
TRBD2	TRBV7-2	-	TRBJ2-4	TGTGCCAGCAGCTCGATGATACTAGCGGGAGATTCAGGGGCGAACATTCAGTACTTC	CASSSMILAGDSGANIQYF
TRBD2	TRBV7-2	-	TRBJ2-3	TGTGCCAGCAGCTTTGGGGCGGACGGGAGGTTCACAGATACGCAGTATTTT	CASSFGADGRFTDTQYF
TRBD1	TRBV19	-	TRBJ2-7	TGTGCCAGTAGTATAGATGGGACAGGGAACGAGCAGTACTTC	CASSIDGTGNEQYF
TRBD2	TRBV28	many	TRBJ2-1	TGTGCCAGCACCCTCTCACTAGCGGGCTACAATGAGCAGTTCTTC	CASTLSLAGYNEQFF
-	TRBV29-1	few	TRBJ2-5	TGCAGCGCGGTGGGAGCGGCAGAGACCCAGTACTTC	CSAVGAAETQYF
-	TRBV7-2	many	TRBJ1-1	TGTGCCAGCAGCTTAGCGCAGGGAACTGAAGCTTTCTTT	CASSLAQGTEAFF
-	TRBV5-1	few	TRBJ1-5	TGCGCCAGCAGCTTGGACGGCAGGTTCAATCAGCCCCAGCATTTT	CASSLDGRFNQPQHF
-	TRBV5-1	few	TRBJ2-3	TGCGCCAGCAGCTTGGAGTATCCTAGCACAGATACGCAGTATTTT	CASSLEYPSTDTQYF
TRBD1	TRBV12-3/TRBV12-4	many	TRBJ2-7	TGTGCCAGCAGTTTCGTGGCAGGGGGACAATACGAGCAGTACTTC	CASSFVAGGQYEQYF
-	TRBV30	-	TRBJ2-3	TGTGCCTGGAGTGTGGGGGCTACGCAGTATTTT	CAWSVGATQYF
TRBD2	TRBV7-2	-	TRBJ2-1	TGTGCCAGCAGCTTTCTAGCGGGAGTCGCCAATGAGCAGTTCTTC	CASSFLAGVANEQFF
-	TRBV28	many	TRBJ2-5	TGTGCCAGCAGCACCTCGTCAGGGGGGTGGGAGACCCAGTACTTC	CASSTSSGGWETQYF
-	TRBV19	once	TRBJ1-5	TGTGCCAGTAGTCCCTTTCTGGACACCCTAAGGCCCCAGCATTTT	CASSPFLDTLRPQHF
TRBD1	TRBV27	-	TRBJ2-3	TGTGCCAGCAGTTTAAGAGGGGGCCCGTCAAATACGCAGTATTTT	CASSLRGGPSNTQYF
-	TRBV9	-	TRBJ2-1	TGTGCCAGCAGCGCAGGGGGCGGGAGCTGCTACAATGAGCAGTTCTTC	CASSAGGGSCYNEQFF
-	TRBV5-1	many	TRBJ1-6	TGCGCCAGCAGCTTGGTGGCCGCTAACAATTCACCCCTCCACTTT	CASSLVAANNSPLHF
-	TRBV4-1	-	TRBJ2-7	TGCGCCAGCAGCCAAACCAGGGGAGGACACTACGAGCAGTACTTC	CASSQTRGGHYEQYF
TRBD2	TRBV7-2	many	TRBJ2-7	TGTGCCAGCAGCTTAGGTAGCGGGAGAATGTACGAGCAGTACTTC	CASSLGSGRMYEQYF
-	TRBV28	-	TRBJ1-1	TGTGCCAGCAGCCCCCGCCGCGTAGGTCCGCTGAACACTGAAGCTTTCTTT	CASSPRRVGPLNTEAFF
-	TRBV15	many	TRBJ2-7	TGTGCCACCAGTCCTGCGGGAAAGGCTTACGAGCAGTACTTC	CATSPAGKAYEQYF
-	TRBV28	many	TRBJ2-1	TGTGCCAGCAGTTTGCGTGACTATTACTCCTACAATGAGCAGTTCTTC	CASSLRDYYSYNEQFF
TRBD2	TRBV4-1	few	TRBJ2-1	TGCGCCAGCAGCCACTTTGAGCGGGAAGCGAACAATGAGCAGTTCTTC	CASSHFEREANNEQFF
-	TRBV30	few	TRBJ1-6	TGTGCCGGACGCGTGGGGGGCTCAGATTCACCCCTCCACTTT	CAGRVGGSDSPLHF
-	TRBV28	many	TRBJ1-5	TGTGCCAGCAGTTCCGGACAGAGTAGCCATCAGCCCCAGCATTTT	CASSSGQSSHQPQHF
TRBD1	TRBV12-5	-	TRBJ2-5	TGTGCTAGTGGTTTGGTACCCCAGGGGGCCGAGACCCAGTACTTC	CASGLVPQGAETQYF